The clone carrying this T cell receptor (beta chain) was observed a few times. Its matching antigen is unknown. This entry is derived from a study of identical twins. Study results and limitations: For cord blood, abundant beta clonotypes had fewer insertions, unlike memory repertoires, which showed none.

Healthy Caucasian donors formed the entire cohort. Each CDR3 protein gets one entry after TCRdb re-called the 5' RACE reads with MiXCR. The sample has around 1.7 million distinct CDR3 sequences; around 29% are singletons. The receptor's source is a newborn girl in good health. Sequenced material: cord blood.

In DNA, the CDR3 is TGTGCCAGCAGTCCCCGGGGGAGCCTTAGCAATCAGCCCCAGCATTTT. Translating gives CASSPRGSLSNQPQHF. V is TRBV6-5 and J is TRBJ1-5; possible D gene TRBD1, 5 bases. Germline V gene lookup returns CDR1 MNHEY and CDR2 SVGAGI. The CDR3 contains 16 residues. Deletions cut 5 bases from V and 0 bases from J, with 14 bases between.